These 11 T cell receptor beta chains share one sample of origin, sequenced in a study of beta chain features in type 1 diabetes. As every portion of the isolated RNA was reverse transcribed, the sequencing read expressed TCRB transcripts. The method was immunoSEQ multiplex PCR; TCRdb's version includes in-frame clones alone and lacks a portion of them. The sample contains roughly 180,000 clones, over 6% of which appear only once. The study's findings and limits: Significant though moderate, a shortening of TCRB CDR3s appeared in all four CD4+ subsets of Type 1 diabetes patients.

Their target antigens are unknown. Sequencing input: central memory CD4+ T cells from blood. The receptors here all came from a man between 18 and 29 years old with type 1 diabetes.

The chain has TRBV11-2 and TRBJ2-7; 9 bases align to TRBD1. Looked up from germline, CDR1 is SGHAT and CDR2 is FQNNGV. This CDR3 is 16 amino acids long. J was trimmed by 0 bases and V by 5 bases; bases with no gene match: 8. This CDR3 reads CASSGQGQGSSYEQYF. The DNA of the CDR3 is TGTGCCAGCAGCGGACAAGGACAGGGGAGCTCCTACGAGCAGTACTTC.

In its sample, this clone was seen a few times. This chain joins TRBV30 and TRBJ1-1; 7 bases agree with TRBD1. This CDR3 has 12 amino acids. Germline V gene lookup returns CDR1 GTSNPN and CDR2 SVGIG (reference sequence). V gave up 2 bases and J gave up 7 bases; unmatched junction bases: 4. CDR3 DNA sequence: TGTGCCTGGAGTATACAGGGGATTGAAGCTTTCTTT. This sequence encodes CAWSIQGIEAFF.

This chain uses TRBV7-2 with TRBJ2-5; 7 positions agree with TRBD2. CDR1 SGHTA and CDR2 FQGNSA come from the germline V gene. This CDR3 comprises 15 residues. With V trimmed by 5 bases and J by 5 bases, 11 bases remained unmatched. As DNA, the CDR3 is TGTGCCAGCAGCGGGCTAGCGGCCGGAGAGGAGACCCAGTACTTC. Amino acid sequence: CASSGLAAGEETQYF.

The genes are TRBV23-1 and TRBJ2-5; maybe TRBD1 (6 bases). TRBV23-1 has ORF status, its function being uncertain. The CDR3 covers 15 residues. V lost 7 bases and J lost 4, with 19 bases in between. CDR3 sequence reads: CASIHRDCALETQYF. The CDR3 coding sequence is TGCGCCAGCATCCACAGGGATTGTGCCTTAGAGACCCAGTACTTC.

This clone was observed many times. The chain has TRBV7-2 and TRBJ1-5; no clear D gene. The CDR3 extends over 13 amino acids. The V end lost 1 base, the J end lost 6 bases, and 7 bases lay between the germline ends. Germline V CDR1 and CDR2: SGHTA, FQGNSA. CDR3 coding DNA: TGTGCCAGCAGCTTAGGGGAGGGTCAGCCCCAGCATTTT. Protein: CASSLGEGQPQHF. The variable domain in full, completed from reference TRBV7-2 and TRBJ1-5, reads GAGVSQSPSNKVTEKGKDVELRCDPISGHTALYWYRQSLGQGLEFLIYFQGNSAPDKSGLPSDRFSAERTGGSVSTLTIQRTQQEDSAVYLCASSLGEGQPQHFGDGTRLSIL.

The chain uses TRBV7-9 and TRBJ1-4, with 8 bases that match TRBD1. Germline CDR1 is SEHNR and CDR2 is FQNEAQ (reference sequence). V shed 11 bases, J shed 0 bases, and the junction held 8 bases outside the gene matches. This CDR3 is 15 amino acids long. The CDR3: CAGTTGASTNEKLFF. In DNA form, the CDR3 reads TGTGCCGGTACGACAGGGGCTTCAACTAATGAAAAACTGTTTTTT.

This clone was counted between two and nine times. The gene calls are TRBV19 and TRBJ2-6, with D possibly matching TRBD1 (6 bases). The CDR3 consists of 15 residues. V was shortened by 5 bases and J by 0 bases, with 8 bases between the two germline ends. Germline CDR1 and CDR2: LNHDA and SQIVND (reference sequence). The chain's CDR3 is CASSPQGSGANVLTF. The CDR3 DNA sequence: TGTGCCAGTAGTCCACAGGGCTCTGGGGCCAACGTCCTGACTTTC.

In its sample, this clone was seen a few times. The chain joins TRBV11-3 to TRBJ2-1; TRBD2 matches 15 bases. Germline CDR1 is SGHNT and CDR2 is YENEEA. There are 18 residues in the CDR3. J was trimmed by 7 bases and V by 0 bases; bases with no gene match: 7. This chain's CDR3 is CASSLDQSGTSGRNEQFF. The CDR3 region has the DNA TGTGCCAGCAGCTTAGACCAGTCCGGGACTAGCGGGAGGAATGAGCAGTTCTTC.

This clone was detected only a few times. The chain employs TRBV30 and TRBJ1-2; 7 nucleotides match TRBD1. V gave up 1 base and J gave up 10 bases; unmatched junction bases: 12. The germline gives CDR1 GTSNPN, CDR2 SVGIG (reference sequence). This CDR3 is 14 amino acids long. CDR3 DNA: TGTGCCTGGAGTGCACGGGACCTCGGGACAGTCTACACCTTC. Protein sequence: CAWSARDLGTVYTF. Full variable domain (missing parts from reference TRBV30 and TRBJ1-2): SQTIHQWPATLVQPVGSPLSLECTVEGTSNPNLYWYRQAAGRGLQLLFYSVGIGQISSEVPQNLSASRPQDRQFILSSKKLLLSDSGFYLCAWSARDLGTVYTFGSGTRLTVV.

This chain connects TRBV19 to TRBJ1-4; D gene unclear. The CDR3 totals 14 residues. Trimming stripped 6 bases from V and 0 bases from J, with 8 bases between. Germline CDR1 LNHDA, CDR2 SQIVND (reference sequence). The CDR3 DNA reads TGTGCCAGTAGCGCGGGAACAACTAATGAAAAACTGTTTTTT. Residues: CASSAGTTNEKLFF.

This clone occurred a few times. The rearrangement links TRBV7-7 to TRBJ2-5, with a weak D call TRBD2 (6 bases). Germline CDR1 is SSHAT and CDR2 is FNYEAQ (reference sequence). The V and J ends lost 5 bases and 0 bases respectively, with 10 bases between them. This CDR3 is built from 14 residues. The CDR3 loop reads CASSPGLYQETQYF. As DNA, the CDR3 is TGTGCCAGCAGCCCGGGACTGTACCAAGAGACCCAGTACTTC.